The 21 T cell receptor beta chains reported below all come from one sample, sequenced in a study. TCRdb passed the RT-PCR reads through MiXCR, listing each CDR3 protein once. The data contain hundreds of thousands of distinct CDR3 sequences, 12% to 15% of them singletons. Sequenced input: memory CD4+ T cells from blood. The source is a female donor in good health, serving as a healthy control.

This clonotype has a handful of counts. The CDR3 nucleotides read TGTGCCAGCAGTACGCCGGGACTAGTAACCGGGGAGCTGTTTTTT. This gives the protein CASSTPGLVTGELFF. The chain recombines TRBV6-5 with TRBJ2-2; 8 nucleotides line up with TRBD2. The junction had 7 bases not matched to a gene; V was cut back by 5 bases and J by 5 bases. The CDR3 is 15 residues long. Germline V gene sequence: CDR1 MNHEY, CDR2 SVGAGI.

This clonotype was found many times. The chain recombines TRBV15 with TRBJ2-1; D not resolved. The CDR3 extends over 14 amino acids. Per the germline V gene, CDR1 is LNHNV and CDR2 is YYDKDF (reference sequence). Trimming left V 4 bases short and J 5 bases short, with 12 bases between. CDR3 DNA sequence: TGTGCCACCAGCACACCAGGACGGCACAATGAGCAGTTCTTC. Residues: CATSTPGRHNEQFF.

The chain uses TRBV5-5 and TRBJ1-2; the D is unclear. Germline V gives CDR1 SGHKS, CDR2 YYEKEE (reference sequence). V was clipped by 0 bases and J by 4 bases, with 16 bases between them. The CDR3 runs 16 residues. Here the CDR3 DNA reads TGTGCCAGCAGCTTGGACGGCACGACTTCCTCCTATGGCTACACCTTC. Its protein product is CASSLDGTTSSYGYTF. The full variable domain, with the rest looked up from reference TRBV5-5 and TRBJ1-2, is DAGVTQSPTHLIKTRGQQVTLRCSPISGHKSVSWYQQVLGQGPQFIFQYYEKEERGRGNFPDRFSARQFPNYSSELNVNALLLGDSALYLCASSLDGTTSSYGYTFGSGTRLTVV.

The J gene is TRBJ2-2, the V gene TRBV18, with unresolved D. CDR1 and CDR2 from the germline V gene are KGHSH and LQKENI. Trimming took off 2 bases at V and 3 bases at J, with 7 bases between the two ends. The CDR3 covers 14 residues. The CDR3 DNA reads TGTGCCAGCTCACCAGTATCCGACACCGGGGAGCTGTTTTTT. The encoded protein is CASSPVSDTGELFF.

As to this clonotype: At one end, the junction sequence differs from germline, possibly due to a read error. CDR3 DNA sequence: TGCACCAGCAGCTTCGGGACAGGGGCCTACGAGCAGTACTTC. This translates into CTSSFGTGAYEQYF. The chain links TRBV5-1 to TRBJ2-7, with 10 bases identical to TRBD1. Germline V gene sequence: CDR1 SGHRS, CDR2 YFSETQ. This CDR3 comprises 14 residues.

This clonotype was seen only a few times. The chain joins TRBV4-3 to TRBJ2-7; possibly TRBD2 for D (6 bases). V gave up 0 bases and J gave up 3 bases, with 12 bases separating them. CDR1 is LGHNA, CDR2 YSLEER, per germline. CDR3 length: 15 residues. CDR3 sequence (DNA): TGCGCCAGCAGCCAAGACGCGGGACCTGACTACGAGCAGTACTTC. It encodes CASSQDAGPDYEQYF.

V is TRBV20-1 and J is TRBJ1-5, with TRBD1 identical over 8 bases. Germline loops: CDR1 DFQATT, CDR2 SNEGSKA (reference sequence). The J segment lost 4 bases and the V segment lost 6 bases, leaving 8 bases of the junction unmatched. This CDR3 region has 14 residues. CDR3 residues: CSAQGANRNQPQHF. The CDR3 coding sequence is TGCAGTGCCCAGGGGGCTAATAGGAATCAGCCCCAGCATTTT.

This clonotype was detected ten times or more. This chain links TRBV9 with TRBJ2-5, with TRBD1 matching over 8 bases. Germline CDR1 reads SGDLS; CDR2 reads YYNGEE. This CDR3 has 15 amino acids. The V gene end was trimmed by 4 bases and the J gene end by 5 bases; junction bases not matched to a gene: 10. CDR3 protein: CASSPWTGSMETQYF. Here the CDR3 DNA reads TGTGCCAGCAGCCCTTGGACAGGGAGTATGGAGACCCAGTACTTC.

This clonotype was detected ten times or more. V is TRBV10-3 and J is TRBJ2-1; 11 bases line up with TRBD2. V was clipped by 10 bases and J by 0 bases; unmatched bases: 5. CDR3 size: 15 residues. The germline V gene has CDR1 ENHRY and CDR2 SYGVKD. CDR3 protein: CASGTSGPSYNEQFF. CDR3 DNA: TGTGCCAGTGGGACTAGCGGCCCCTCCTACAATGAGCAGTTCTTC.

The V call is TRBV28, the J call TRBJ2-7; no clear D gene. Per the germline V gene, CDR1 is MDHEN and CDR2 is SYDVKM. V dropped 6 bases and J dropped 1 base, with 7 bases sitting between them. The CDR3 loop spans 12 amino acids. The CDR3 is CASSPKSYEQYF. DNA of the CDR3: TGTGCCAGCAGCCCGAAATCCTACGAGCAGTACTTC.

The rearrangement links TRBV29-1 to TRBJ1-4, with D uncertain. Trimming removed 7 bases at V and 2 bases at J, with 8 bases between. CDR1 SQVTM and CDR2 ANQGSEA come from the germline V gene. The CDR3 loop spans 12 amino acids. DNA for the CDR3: TGCAGCGCGCAGATGACTAATGAAAAACTGTTTTTT. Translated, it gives CSAQMTNEKLFF.

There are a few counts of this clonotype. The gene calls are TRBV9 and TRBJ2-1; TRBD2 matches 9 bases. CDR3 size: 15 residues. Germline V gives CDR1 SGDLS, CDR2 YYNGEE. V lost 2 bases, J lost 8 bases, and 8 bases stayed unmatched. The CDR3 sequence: CASSVSGSGHDEQFF. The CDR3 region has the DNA TGTGCCAGCAGCGTTAGCGGGAGCGGACACGATGAGCAGTTCTTC. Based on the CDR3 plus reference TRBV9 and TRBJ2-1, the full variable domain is DSGVTQTPKHLITATGQRVTLRCSPRSGDLSVYWYQQSLDQGLQFLIQYYNGEERAKGNILERFSAQQFPDLHSELNLSSLELGDSALYFCASSVSGSGHDEQFFGPGTRLTVL.

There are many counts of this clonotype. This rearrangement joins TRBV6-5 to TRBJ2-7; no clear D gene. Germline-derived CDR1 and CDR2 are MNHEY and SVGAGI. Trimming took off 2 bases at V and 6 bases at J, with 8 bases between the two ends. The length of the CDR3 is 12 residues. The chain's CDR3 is CASSYPLGEQYF. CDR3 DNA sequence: TGTGCCAGCAGTTACCCCTTGGGCGAGCAGTACTTC.

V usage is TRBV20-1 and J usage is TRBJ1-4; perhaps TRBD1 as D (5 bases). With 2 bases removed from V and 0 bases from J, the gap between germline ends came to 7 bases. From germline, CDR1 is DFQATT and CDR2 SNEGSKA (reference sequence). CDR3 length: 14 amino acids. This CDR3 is CSARKTATNEKLFF. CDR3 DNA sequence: TGCAGTGCTAGAAAGACAGCAACTAATGAAAAACTGTTTTTT.

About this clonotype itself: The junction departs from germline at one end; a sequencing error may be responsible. This CDR3 is CASSLAGDSAVEEQFF. The DNA for the CDR3 is TGTGCTAGCAGCTTAGCGGGAGACTCAGCTGTGGAAGAGCAGTTCTTC. The J gene is TRBJ2-1, the V gene TRBV7-7, with TRBD2 matching over 9 bases. The CDR3 spans 16 residues. Germline-derived CDR1 and CDR2 are SSHAT and FNYEAQ (reference sequence).

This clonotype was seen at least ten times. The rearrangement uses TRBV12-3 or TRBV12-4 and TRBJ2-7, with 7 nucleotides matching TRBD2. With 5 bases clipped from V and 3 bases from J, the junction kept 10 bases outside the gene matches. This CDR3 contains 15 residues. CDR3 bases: TGTGCCAGCAGTCATTCCCCTAGCGGCCGCTACGAGCAGTACTTC. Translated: CASSHSPSGRYEQYF.

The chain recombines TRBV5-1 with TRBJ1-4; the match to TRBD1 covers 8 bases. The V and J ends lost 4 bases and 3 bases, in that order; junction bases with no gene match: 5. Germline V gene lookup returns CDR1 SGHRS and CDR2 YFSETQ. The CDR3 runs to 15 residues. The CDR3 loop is CASSDPTGANEKLFF. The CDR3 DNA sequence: TGCGCCAGCAGCGACCCGACAGGGGCTAATGAAAAACTGTTTTTT.

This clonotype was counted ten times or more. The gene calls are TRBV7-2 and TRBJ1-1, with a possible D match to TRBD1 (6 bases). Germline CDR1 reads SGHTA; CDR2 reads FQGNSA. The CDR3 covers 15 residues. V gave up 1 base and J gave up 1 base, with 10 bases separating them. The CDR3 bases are TGTGCCAGCAGCTTAGGCGGCAGGGGGAACACTGAAGCTTTCTTT. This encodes CASSLGGRGNTEAFF. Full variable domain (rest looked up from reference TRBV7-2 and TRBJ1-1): GAGVSQSPSNKVTEKGKDVELRCDPISGHTALYWYRQSLGQGLEFLIYFQGNSAPDKSGLPSDRFSAERTGGSVSTLTIQRTQQEDSAVYLCASSLGGRGNTEAFFGQGTRLTVV.

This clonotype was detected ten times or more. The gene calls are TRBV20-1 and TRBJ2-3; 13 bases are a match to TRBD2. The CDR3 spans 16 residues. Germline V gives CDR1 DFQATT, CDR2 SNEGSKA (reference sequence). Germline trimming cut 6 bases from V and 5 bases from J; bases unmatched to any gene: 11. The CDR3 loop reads CSAGLTSGGPVDTQYF. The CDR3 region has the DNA TGCAGTGCGGGTTTGACTAGCGGGGGGCCGGTAGATACGCAGTATTTT.

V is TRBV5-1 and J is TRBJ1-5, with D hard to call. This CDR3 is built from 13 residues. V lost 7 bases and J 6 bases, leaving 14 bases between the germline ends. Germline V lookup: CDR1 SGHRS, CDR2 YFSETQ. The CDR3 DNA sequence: TGCGCCAGCTCGTACGGGAGCGCTCAGCCCCAGCATTTT. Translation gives CASSYGSAQPQHF.

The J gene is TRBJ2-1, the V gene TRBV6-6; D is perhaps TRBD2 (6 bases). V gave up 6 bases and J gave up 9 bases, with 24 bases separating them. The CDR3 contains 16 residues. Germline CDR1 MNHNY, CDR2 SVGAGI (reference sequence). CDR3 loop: CASSSGPPSGASEQFF. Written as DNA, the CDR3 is TGTGCCAGCAGCTCAGGCCCCCCCTCGGGAGCAAGTGAGCAGTTCTTC.